Reported below is one T cell receptor (beta chain). This clonotype was seen only a few times. The specificity of this receptor is unknown. Qualities for individual bases were not recorded, and no much larger clone is one base off. This sample is drawn from a study of T-cell memory formation after mild COVID-19 (dated by TCRdb to about 2021). In terms of the full investigation: TCR sequence clusters from the two donors were found to be largely donor specific. T-cell clones expanding and contracting after mild COVID-19 in a couple of donors were tracked by longitudinal TCRalpha and TCRbeta repertoire sequencing. The cohort was made up of two young adult volunteers, one female and one male, who were previously healthy. Beyond this particular receptor, the publication reports: Contracting CD4+ clones turned up mainly in the CM and EM memory subsets, whereas EMRA was where CD8+ clones were enriched. Only two mild cases were covered by the study, and larger cohorts that include severe cases with pre-infection samples were considered necessary. Some responding clones were detected in pre-infection memory, which suggested that pre-existing cross-reactive memory T cells had joined the SARS-CoV-2 response. SARS-CoV-2 specificity was not confirmed for the second-wave clones peaking on day 37. Balanced CD4/CD8 phenotypes were observed for clones contracting from day 15 to 85, whereas a bias towards CD4+ was observed for a second wave of clones expanding from day 15 to 37.

Sequencing was performed on an Illumina NovaSeq 6000. Using 5'RACE with constant-segment primers, TCRalpha and TCRbeta cDNA libraries were constructed, with sample barcodes and unique molecular identifiers added in the process. RNA was extracted from every sample with Trizol reagent. The libraries were amplified in two PCR steps, and the second step added a second sample barcode and Illumina TruSeq adapters. Sequencing of libraries was performed on an Illumina NovaSeq with 2 x 150 bp paired-end reads. The study's processing was this. With migec v1.2.7, reads were demultiplexed and then collapsed into UMI-guided consensus sequences. Using mixcr v2.1.11, the UMI consensuses were aligned to TRA and TRB V and J templates and assembled into clonotypes. A clonotype was counted as expanded or contracted only when both edgeR and NoisET called the clonotype significant, with the noise models trained on biological replicates. edgeR calls used a false discovery rate-adjusted p below 0.01 and a log2 fold-change threshold of 1. As an exploratory analysis of dynamics, PCA with hierarchical clustering was applied to max-normalized trajectories of the 1000 most abundant clonotypes. Each responding clone was given a CD4 or CD8 phenotype based on the CD4+ and CD8+ repertoires, which had been sequenced separately. TCRdb cleaned the public reads at Q25 with fastp, built clones with MiXCR and kept in-frame beta chains. Rows merge per CDR3 protein into single entries with the most common DNA and genes. TCRdb, not the original authors, processed these V and J calls. The sample table holds 120,000 or so distinct CDR3 sequences, of which about 17% were seen once. Approximately 15% of the sample comes from the top ten.

Ficoll-Paque density gradient centrifugation was the method used to isolate PBMCs. The sample consisted of PBMCs or a T cell subset sorted from them (not recorded which). This TCR derives from an adult woman who had mild COVID-19 (a few samples of this study predate the infection). The sample titles of this study are shuffled in the database, so cell type and time point are left out; the donor was told from shared clones.

The DNA sequence is TGCGCCAGCAGCTTGCCGGGGTTGCCCGGGGAGCTGTTTTTT. Its coded protein is CASSLPGLPGELFF. Recombination connected TRBV5-1 to TRBJ2-2, with TRBD2 as a weak D call on 5 bases. CDR1 and CDR2 are drawn from the germline V gene: SGHRS, YFSETQ. The germline ends are 10 bases apart after V is trimmed by 1 base and J by 6 bases. From its cysteine to its phenylalanine, the CDR3 spans 14 amino acids. Only CDR3 DNA is held: 42 bases, read in frame from base 1.